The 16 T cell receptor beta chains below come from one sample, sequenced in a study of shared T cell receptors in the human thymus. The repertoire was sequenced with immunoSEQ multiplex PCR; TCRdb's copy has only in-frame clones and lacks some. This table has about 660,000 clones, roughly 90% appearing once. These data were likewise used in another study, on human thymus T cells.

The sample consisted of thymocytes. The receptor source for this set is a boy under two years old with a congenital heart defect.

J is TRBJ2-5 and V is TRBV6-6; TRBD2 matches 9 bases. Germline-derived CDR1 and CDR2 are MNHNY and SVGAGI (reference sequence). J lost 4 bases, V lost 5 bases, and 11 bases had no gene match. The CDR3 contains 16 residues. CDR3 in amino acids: CASSPGTSLDGETQYF. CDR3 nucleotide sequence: TGTGCCAGCAGTCCCGGGACTAGCTTAGATGGAGAGACCCAGTACTTC.

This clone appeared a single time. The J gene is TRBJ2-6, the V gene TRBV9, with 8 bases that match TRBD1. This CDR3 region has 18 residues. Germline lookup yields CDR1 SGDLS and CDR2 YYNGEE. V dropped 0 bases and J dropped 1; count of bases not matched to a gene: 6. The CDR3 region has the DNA TGTGCCAGCAGCGTAGTCGGGACAGGACATTCTGGGGCCAACGTCCTGACTTTC. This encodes CASSVVGTGHSGANVLTF. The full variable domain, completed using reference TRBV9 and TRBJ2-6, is DSGVTQTPKHLITATGQRVTLRCSPRSGDLSVYWYQQSLDQGLQFLIQYYNGEERAKGNILERFSAQQFPDLHSELNLSSLELGDSALYFCASSVVGTGHSGANVLTFGAGSRLTVL.

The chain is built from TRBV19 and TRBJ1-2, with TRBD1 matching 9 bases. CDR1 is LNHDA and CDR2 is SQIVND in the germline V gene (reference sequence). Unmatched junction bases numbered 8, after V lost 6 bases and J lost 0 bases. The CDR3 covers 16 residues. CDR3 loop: CASSRDREGANYGYTF. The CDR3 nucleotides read TGTGCCAGTAGCAGGGACAGGGAGGGTGCTAACTATGGCTACACCTTC.

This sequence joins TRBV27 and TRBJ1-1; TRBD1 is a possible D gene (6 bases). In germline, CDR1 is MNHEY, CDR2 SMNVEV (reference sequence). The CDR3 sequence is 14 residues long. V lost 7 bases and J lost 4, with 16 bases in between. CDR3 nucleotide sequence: TGTGCCAGCACTCCCACAGGGCGCTCCACTGAAGCTTTCTTT. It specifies CASTPTGRSTEAFF.

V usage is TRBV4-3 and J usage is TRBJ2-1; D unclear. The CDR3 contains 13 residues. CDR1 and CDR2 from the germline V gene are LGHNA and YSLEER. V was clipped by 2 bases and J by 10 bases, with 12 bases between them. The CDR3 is CASSQIIEVEQFF. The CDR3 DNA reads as TGCGCCAGCAGCCAAATTATAGAGGTGGAGCAGTTCTTC.

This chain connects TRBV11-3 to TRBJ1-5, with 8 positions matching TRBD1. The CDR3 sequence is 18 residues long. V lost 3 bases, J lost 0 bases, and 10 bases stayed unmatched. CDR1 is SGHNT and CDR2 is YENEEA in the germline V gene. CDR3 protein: CASSFLGQAVYSNQPQHF. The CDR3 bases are TGTGCCAGCAGCTTTCTGGGACAGGCGGTCTATAGCAATCAGCCCCAGCATTTT.

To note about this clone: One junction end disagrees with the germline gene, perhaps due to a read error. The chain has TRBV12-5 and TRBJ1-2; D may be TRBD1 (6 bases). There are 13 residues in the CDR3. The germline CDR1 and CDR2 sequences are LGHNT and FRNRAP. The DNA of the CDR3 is TGTGCTAGTGGTTTTCAGGACAGCAGGAGCCCAAACTTC. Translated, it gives CASGFQDSRSPNF.

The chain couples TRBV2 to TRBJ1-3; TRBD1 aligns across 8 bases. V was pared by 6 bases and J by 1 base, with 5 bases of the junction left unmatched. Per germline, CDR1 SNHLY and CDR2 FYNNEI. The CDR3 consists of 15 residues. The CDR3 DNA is TGTGCCAGCAGCAGACAGGGGTTTTCTGGAAACACCATATATTTT. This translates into CASSRQGFSGNTIYF.

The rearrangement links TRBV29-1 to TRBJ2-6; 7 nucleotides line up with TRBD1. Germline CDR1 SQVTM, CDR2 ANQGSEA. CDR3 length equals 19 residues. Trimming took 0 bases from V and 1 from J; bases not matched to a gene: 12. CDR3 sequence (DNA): TGCAGCGTTGAAGACACCCCTACAGGGGCGCCTTCTGGGGCCAACGTCCTGACTTTC. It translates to CSVEDTPTGAPSGANVLTF.

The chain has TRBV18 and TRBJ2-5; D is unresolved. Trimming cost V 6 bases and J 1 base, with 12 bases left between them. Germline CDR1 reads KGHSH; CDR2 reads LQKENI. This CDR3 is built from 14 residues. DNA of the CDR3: TGTGCCAGCTCCCCGAGGCTCGCCCAAGAGACCCAGTACTTC. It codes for CASSPRLAQETQYF.

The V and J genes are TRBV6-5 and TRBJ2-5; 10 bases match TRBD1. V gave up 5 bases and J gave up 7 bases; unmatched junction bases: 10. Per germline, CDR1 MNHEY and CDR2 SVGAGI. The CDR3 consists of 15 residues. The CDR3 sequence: CASSVLGQGSGTQYF. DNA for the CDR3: TGTGCCAGCAGTGTACTGGGACAGGGGTCCGGGACCCAGTACTTC.

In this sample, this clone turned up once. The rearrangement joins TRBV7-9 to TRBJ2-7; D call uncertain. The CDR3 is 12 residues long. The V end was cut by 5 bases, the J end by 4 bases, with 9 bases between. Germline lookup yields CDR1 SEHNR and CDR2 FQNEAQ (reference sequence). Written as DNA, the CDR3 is TGTGCCAGCAGCCCCCACATGTACGAGCAGTACTTC. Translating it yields CASSPHMYEQYF.

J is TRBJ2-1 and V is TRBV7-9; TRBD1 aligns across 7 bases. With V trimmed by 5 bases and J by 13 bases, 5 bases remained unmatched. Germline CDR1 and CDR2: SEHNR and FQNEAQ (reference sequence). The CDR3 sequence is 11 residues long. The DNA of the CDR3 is TGTGCCAGCAGCATACGACAGGGACAGTTCTTC. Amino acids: CASSIRQGQFF.

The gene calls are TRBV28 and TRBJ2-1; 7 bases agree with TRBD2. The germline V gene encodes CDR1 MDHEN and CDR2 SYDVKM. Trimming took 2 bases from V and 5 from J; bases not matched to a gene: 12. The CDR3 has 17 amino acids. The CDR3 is CASSLIGLGLADNEQFF. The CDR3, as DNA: TGTGCCAGCAGTTTAATCGGGCTGGGGCTAGCGGACAATGAGCAGTTCTTC.

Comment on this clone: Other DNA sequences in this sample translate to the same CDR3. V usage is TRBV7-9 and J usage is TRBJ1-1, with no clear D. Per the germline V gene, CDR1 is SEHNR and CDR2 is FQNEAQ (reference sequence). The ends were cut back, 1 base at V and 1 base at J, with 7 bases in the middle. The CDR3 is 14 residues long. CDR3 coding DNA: TGTGCCAGCAGCTTAGTTGGAGGGAACACTGAAGCTTTCTTT. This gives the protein CASSLVGGNTEAFF.

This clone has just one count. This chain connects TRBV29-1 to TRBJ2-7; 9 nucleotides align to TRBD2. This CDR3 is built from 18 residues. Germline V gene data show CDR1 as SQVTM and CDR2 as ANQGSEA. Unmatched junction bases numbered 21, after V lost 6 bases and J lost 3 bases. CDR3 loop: CSVKTSGRRDNIHYEQYF. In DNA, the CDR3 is TGCAGCGTCAAGACTAGCGGAAGACGAGATAACATTCACTACGAGCAGTACTTC.